This TCR beta chain came from a study of CD8 T cells in ankylosing spondylitis. The CDR3 loop spans 16 amino acids. Germline CDR1 is LGHDT and CDR2 is YNNKEL (reference sequence). V dropped 0 bases and J dropped 5; count of bases not matched to a gene: 6. Findings of the study overall: According to the report, clones linked to the disease were significantly enriched in matched synovial fluid samples taken from ankylosing spondylitis patients. Disease-linked clones, CD8+, were relatively rare in peripheral blood.

TCRdb recomputed calls from the 5' RACE reads with MiXCR, one row per CDR3 protein. The sample includes a few hundred thousand distinct CDR3 sequences, 15% to 20% of them seen just once. This clonotype was seen more than once but under ten times. What it binds is unknown. This receptor was identified in a male donor with ankylosing spondylitis or in good health (not recorded which). The chain recombines TRBV3-1 with TRBJ2-7; TRBD2 matches at 11 bases. Sequenced: blood, either unsorted or a sorted T cell fraction (not recorded which). The DNA for the CDR3 is TGTGCCAGCAGCCAAGATGTAGCGGGAGGGCCCCACGAGCAGTACTTC. This encodes CASSQDVAGGPHEQYF.